These 9 T cell receptor beta chains originate from one sample sequenced in a study of spatial heterogeneity in lung cancer. A single record per CDR3 protein comes from TCRdb applying MiXCR to the 5' RACE reads. In the table there are approximately 90,000 distinct CDR3 sequences, roughly 8.7% of which are singletons. Stated time point: sample taken at primary tumor resection. The authors sequenced whole RNA from tumor, nontumor lung or frozen PBMC without sorting. The material sequenced was PBMCs, taken at surgery. Every receptor here comes from a male donor with early-stage non-small cell lung cancer.

In this sample, this clonotype turned up a few times. The chain uses TRBV19 and TRBJ1-1; D unresolved. The CDR3 covers 13 residues. Germline lookup yields CDR1 LNHDA and CDR2 SQIVND (reference sequence). Between the trimmed V and J ends, which lost 5 bases and 4 bases, there was a span of 11 bases. The CDR3 here is CASSPLPGTEAFF. The DNA of the CDR3 is TGTGCCAGTAGTCCCCTCCCGGGCACTGAAGCTTTCTTT. The full variable domain, rest sourced from reference TRBV19 and TRBJ1-1, is DGGITQSPKYLFRKEGQNVTLSCEQNLNHDAMYWYRQDPGQGLRLIYYSQIVNDFQKGDIAEGYSVSREKKESFPLTVTSAQKNPTAFYLCASSPLPGTEAFFGQGTRLTVV.

The chain uses TRBV7-7 and TRBJ2-5; D possibly corresponds to TRBD1 (6 bases). The CDR3 consists of 14 residues. V was clipped by 3 bases and J by 2 bases, with 10 bases between them. Germline loops: CDR1 SSHAT, CDR2 FNYEAQ (reference sequence). The CDR3 nucleotides read TGTGCCAGCAGCTTGGACAGCAAGCAAGAGACCCAGTACTTC. It specifies CASSLDSKQETQYF.

The V and J genes are TRBV7-2 and TRBJ2-7, with 9 bases fitting TRBD2. Trimming cost V 6 bases and J 7 bases; bases outside gene matches: 7. Germline loops: CDR1 SGHTA, CDR2 FQGNSA. The CDR3 extends over 13 amino acids. CDR3 amino acids: CASRGLAGREQYF. The CDR3 DNA follows: TGTGCCAGCAGAGGGCTAGCGGGAAGAGAGCAGTACTTC.

This clonotype was counted at least ten times. The V call is TRBV13, the J call TRBJ2-1; D not certain. Trimming took off 5 bases at V and 7 bases at J, with 9 bases between the two ends. The CDR3 is 12 amino acids. Germline CDR1 and CDR2: PRHDT and FYEKMQ (reference sequence). The CDR3 DNA follows: TGTGCCAGCAGCCGCGGACGGAATGAGCAGTTCTTC. This codes for CASSRGRNEQFF.

The rearrangement uses TRBV6-5 and TRBJ1-5, with D perhaps matching TRBD1 (6 bases). CDR3 size: 14 residues. Between the trimmed V and J ends, which lost 6 bases and 9 bases, there was a span of 18 bases. The V gene's germline CDR1 is MNHEY and CDR2 SVGAGI. The CDR3 loop reads CASRSTGRLLPQHF. CDR3 nucleotides: TGTGCCAGCAGGTCCACAGGGCGACTCTTGCCCCAGCATTTT.

The V call is TRBV7-2, the J call TRBJ2-3; 10 bases line up with TRBD2. The CDR3 extends over 15 amino acids. The germline CDR1 and CDR2 sequences are SGHTA and FQGNSA. The V segment lost 5 bases and the J segment 4 bases; nucleotides outside the gene matches: 6. Here the CDR3 reads CASSQSGGAADTQYF. CDR3 in DNA: TGTGCCAGCAGCCAGAGCGGGGGGGCAGCAGATACGCAGTATTTT.

The chain uses TRBV5-1 and TRBJ2-7, with TRBD1 identical over 8 bases. In germline, CDR1 is SGHRS, CDR2 YFSETQ. CDR3 length equals 15 residues. V was clipped by 2 bases and J by 0 bases; unmatched bases: 4. Here the CDR3 DNA reads TGCGCCAGCAGCTTAGGGACAGGCGTCTCCTACGAGCAGTACTTC. It specifies CASSLGTGVSYEQYF.

This clonotype was counted ten times or more. The gene calls are TRBV10-3 and TRBJ2-7; D is perhaps TRBD2 (6 bases). Germline values: CDR1 ENHRY, CDR2 SYGVKD. V gave up 4 bases and J gave up 6 bases, with 13 bases separating them. CDR3 length equals 13 residues. The CDR3 region is CAISATGVGEQYF. As DNA, the CDR3 is TGTGCCATCAGTGCGACGGGAGTAGGCGAGCAGTACTTC.

This clonotype was seen just once. The rearrangement joins TRBV7-4 to TRBJ2-2, with TRBD1 identical over 7 bases. The CDR3 has 13 residues. Per the germline V gene, CDR1 is SGHVT and CDR2 is SQSDAQ. With 5 bases clipped from V and 5 bases from J, the junction kept 2 bases outside the gene matches. In nucleotides, the CDR3 is TGTGCCAGCAGCCCAGGGGGAACCGGGGAGCTGTTTTTT. Amino acid sequence: CASSPGGTGELFF.